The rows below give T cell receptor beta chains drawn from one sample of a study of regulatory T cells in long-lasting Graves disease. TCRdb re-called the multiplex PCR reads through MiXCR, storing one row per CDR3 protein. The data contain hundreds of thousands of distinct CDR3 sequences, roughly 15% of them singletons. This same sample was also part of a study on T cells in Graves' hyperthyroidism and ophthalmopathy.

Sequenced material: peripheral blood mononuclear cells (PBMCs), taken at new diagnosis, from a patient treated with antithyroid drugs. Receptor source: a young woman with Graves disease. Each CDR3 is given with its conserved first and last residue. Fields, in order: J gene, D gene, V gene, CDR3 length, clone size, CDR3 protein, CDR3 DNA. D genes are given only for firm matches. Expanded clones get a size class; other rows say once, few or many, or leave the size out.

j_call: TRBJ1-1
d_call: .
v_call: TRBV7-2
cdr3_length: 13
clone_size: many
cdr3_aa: CASSLLQASRAFF
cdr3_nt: TGTGCCAGCAGCTTACTTCAGGCCAGTAGAGCTTTCTTT

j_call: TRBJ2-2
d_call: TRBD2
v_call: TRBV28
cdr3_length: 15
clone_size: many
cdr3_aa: CASSLAGVDTGELFF
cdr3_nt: TGTGCCAGCAGTTTGGCGGGAGTGGACACCGGGGAGCTGTTTTTT

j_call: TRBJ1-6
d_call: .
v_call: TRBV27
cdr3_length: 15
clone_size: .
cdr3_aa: CASSLFGQEGSPLHF
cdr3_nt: TGTGCCAGCAGTTTATTCGGTCAGGAGGGTTCACCCCTCCACTTT

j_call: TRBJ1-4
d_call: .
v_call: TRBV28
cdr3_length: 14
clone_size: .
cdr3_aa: CASSSSGYNAKLFF
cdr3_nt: TGTGCCAGCAGTTCATCGGGCTATAATGCCAAACTGTTTTTT

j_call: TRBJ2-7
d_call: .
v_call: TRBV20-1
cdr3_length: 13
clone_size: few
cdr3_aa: CSASGLYSYEQYF
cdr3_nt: TGCAGTGCATCCGGGCTGTACTCCTACGAGCAGTACTTC

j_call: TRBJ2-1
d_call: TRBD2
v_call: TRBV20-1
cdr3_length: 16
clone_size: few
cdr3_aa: CSARDSTGGSYNEQFF
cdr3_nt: TGCAGTGCTAGAGATAGTACGGGAGGGTCCTACAATGAGCAGTTCTTC

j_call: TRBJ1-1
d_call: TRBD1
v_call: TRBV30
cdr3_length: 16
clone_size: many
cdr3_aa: CAWSPYRGVLNTEAFF
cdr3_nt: TGTGCCTGGAGTCCCTACAGGGGGGTTTTGAACACTGAAGCTTTCTTT

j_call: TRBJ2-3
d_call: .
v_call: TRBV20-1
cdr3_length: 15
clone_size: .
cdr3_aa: CSATALTDPTDTQYF
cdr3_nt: TGCAGTGCAACTGCCCTAACGGACCCCACAGATACGCAGTATTTT

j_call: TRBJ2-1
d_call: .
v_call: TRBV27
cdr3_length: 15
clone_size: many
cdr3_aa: CASSIKGGTYNEQFF
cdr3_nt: TGTGCCAGCAGTATCAAGGGTGGCACCTACAATGAGCAGTTCTTC

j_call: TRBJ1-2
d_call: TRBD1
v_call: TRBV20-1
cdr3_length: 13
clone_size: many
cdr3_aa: CSASPGQGDGYTF
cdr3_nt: TGCAGTGCTAGCCCCGGACAGGGGGACGGCTACACCTTC